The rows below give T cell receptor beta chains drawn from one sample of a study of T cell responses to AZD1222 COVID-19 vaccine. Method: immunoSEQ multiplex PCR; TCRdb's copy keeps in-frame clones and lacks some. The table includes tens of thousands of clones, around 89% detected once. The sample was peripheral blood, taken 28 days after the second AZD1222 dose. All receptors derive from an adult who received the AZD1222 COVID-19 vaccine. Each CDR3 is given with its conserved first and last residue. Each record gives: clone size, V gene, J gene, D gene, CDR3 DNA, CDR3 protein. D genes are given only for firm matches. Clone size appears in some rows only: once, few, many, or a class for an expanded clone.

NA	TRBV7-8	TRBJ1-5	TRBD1	TGTGCCAGCAGCGTCGGACAGGGGGCAGGTCAGCCCCAGCATTTT	CASSVGQGAGQPQHF
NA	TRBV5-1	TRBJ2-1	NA	TGCGCCAGCAGCTTGGGTTCTAGCTGGGGCAATGAGCAGTTCTTC	CASSLGSSWGNEQFF
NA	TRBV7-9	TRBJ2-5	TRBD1	TGTGCCAGCAGCTTTCGACAGGGGGATGGAGAGACCCAGTACTTC	CASSFRQGDGETQYF
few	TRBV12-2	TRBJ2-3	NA	TGTGCAAGTCGCTTAGAACTTCCCCGCACAGATACGCAGTATTTT	CASRLELPRTDTQYF
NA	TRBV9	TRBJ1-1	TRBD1	TGTGCCAGCAGCGAACAGGGGGCCACTGAAGCTTTCTTT	CASSEQGATEAFF
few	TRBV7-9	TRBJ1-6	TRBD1	TGTGCCAGCAGCGGAGGGGCGGACAGGGGTAATTCACCCCTCCACTTT	CASSGGADRGNSPLHF
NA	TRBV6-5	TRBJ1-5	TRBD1	TGTGCCAGCAGTTACTCGGACAGGGTGGGACAGCCCCAGCATTTT	CASSYSDRVGQPQHF
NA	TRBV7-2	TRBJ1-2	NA	TGTGCCAGCGAGAGTAACTATGGCTACACCTTC	CASESNYGYTF
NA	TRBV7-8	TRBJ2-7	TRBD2	TGTGCCAGCAGCACTTGGGGGGGGACTGCCGCGTACGAGCAGTACTTC	CASSTWGGTAAYEQYF
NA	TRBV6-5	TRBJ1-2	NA	TGTGCCAGCAGTTACCAGGACGGCACAGATGGCTACACCTTC	CASSYQDGTDGYTF
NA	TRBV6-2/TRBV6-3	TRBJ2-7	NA	TGTGCCAGCAGTTACACCACCCATCTGTTAGCGAGTGAGACCTACGAGCAGTACTTC	CASSYTTHLLASETYEQYF
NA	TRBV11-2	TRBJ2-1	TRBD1	TGTGCCAGCAGCCCAAGGACAGGGCCCTACAATGAGCAGTTCTTC	CASSPRTGPYNEQFF
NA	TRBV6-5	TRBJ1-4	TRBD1	TGTGCCAGCAGTTACTCTACAGGGGGCAATGAAAAACTGTTTTTT	CASSYSTGGNEKLFF
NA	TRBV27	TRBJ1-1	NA	TGTGCCAGCACCGACCGACAGGCCACTGAAGCTTTCTTT	CASTDRQATEAFF
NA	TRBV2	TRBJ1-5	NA	TGTGCCAGCAGTGCCGGGTCGGGGAGCAATCAGCCCCAGCATTTT	CASSAGSGSNQPQHF
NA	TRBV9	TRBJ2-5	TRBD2	TGTGCCAGCAGCGGCCCGACTAGCGGGGGTCAAGAGACCCAGTACTTC	CASSGPTSGGQETQYF
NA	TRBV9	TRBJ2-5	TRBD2	TGTGCCAGCAGCGTAGACCAGGGAGGGGAGACCCAGTACTTC	CASSVDQGGETQYF
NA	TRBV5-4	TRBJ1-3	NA	TGTGCCAGCAGCTTGGAGGGCTCTGGAAACACCATATATTTT	CASSLEGSGNTIYF
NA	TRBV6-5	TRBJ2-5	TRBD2	TGTGCCAGCAGTCTAGCGGGAGGTTCTCAAGAGACCCAGTACTTC	CASSLAGGSQETQYF
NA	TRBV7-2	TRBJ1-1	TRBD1	TGTGCCAGCAGCGAGACAGGGGGAATGAACACTGAAGCTTTCTTT	CASSETGGMNTEAFF
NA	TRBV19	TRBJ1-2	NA	TGTGCCAGTAGTCCCGAGGGGGGATTTTATGGCTACACCTTC	CASSPEGGFYGYTF
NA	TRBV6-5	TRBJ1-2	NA	TGTGCCAGCAGCCCCGGGGCTGGCTACACCTTC	CASSPGAGYTF
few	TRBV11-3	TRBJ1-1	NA	TGTGCCAGCAGCCTCTCCCTAGACAGTGAAGCTTTCTTT	CASSLSLDSEAFF
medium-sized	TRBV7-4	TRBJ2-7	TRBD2	TGTGCCAGCAGCCCACTAGCGGGACCCTACGAGCAGTACTTC	CASSPLAGPYEQYF
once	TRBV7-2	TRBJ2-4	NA	TGTGCCAGCAGCCCGACAGCCTCCAAAAACATTCAGTACTTC	CASSPTASKNIQYF
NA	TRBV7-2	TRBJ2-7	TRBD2	TGTGCCAGCAGCACCACTAGCGTATCCTACGAGCAGTACTTC	CASSTTSVSYEQYF
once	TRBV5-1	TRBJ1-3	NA	TGCGCCAGCAGCTTGATAGGGGTATCACCTGGAAACACCATATATTTT	CASSLIGVSPGNTIYF
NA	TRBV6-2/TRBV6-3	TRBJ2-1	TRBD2	TGTGCCAGCAGTCGTACTAGCGGAATCTCCTACAATGAGCAGTTCTTC	CASSRTSGISYNEQFF
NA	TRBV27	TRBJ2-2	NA	TGTGCCAGCACTATTTCGGGGGTATCGGACACCGGGGAGCTGTTTTTT	CASTISGVSDTGELFF
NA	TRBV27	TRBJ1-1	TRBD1	TGTGCCAGCAGTTTATACAGGGGTACTGAAGCTTTCTTT	CASSLYRGTEAFF
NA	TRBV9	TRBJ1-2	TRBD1	TGTGCCAGCAGCCCGCAACCGGGACAGGGCGGCTATGGCTACACCTTC	CASSPQPGQGGYGYTF
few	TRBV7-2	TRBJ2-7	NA	TGTGCCAGCAGCTTCAGGGGCGTCAGCTACGAGCAGTACTTC	CASSFRGVSYEQYF
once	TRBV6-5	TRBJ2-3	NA	TGTGCCAGCAGTCAGGACAGAAAGGGCACAGATACGCAGTATTTT	CASSQDRKGTDTQYF
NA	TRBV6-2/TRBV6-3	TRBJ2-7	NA	TGTGCCAGCAGTTACGGAGCGGGCGGCTACGAGCAGTACTTC	CASSYGAGGYEQYF
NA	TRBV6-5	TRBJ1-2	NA	TGTGCCAGCAGTTACTCGGTAGGGACCTATGGCTACACCTTC	CASSYSVGTYGYTF
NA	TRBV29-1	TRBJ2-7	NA	TGCAGCGCCGGGGGAGACGAGCAGTACTTC	CSAGGDEQYF
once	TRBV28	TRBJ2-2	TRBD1	TGTGCCAGCACCCCCGCCGGGACAGGGGGCACCGGGGAGCTGTTTTTT	CASTPAGTGGTGELFF
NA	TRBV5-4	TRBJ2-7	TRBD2	TGTGCCAGCAGCCCCTGGGCTAGCGGGAGCTACGAGCAGTACTTC	CASSPWASGSYEQYF
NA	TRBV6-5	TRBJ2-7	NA	TGTGCCAGCAGTTACGAGCGGGATCAGGGGTACGAGCAGTACTTC	CASSYERDQGYEQYF
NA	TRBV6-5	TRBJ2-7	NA	TGTGCCAGCAGTTACACGTCCCAAGCCTACGAGCAGTACTTC	CASSYTSQAYEQYF